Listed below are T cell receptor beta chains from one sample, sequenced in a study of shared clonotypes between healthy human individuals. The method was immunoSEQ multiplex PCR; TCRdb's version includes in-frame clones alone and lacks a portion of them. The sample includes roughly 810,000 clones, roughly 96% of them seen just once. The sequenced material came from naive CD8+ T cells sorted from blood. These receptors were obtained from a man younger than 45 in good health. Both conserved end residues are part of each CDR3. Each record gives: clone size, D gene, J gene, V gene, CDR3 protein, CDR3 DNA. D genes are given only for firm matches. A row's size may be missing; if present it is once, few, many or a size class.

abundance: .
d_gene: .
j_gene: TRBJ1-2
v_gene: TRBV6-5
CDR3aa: CASNGGLGYTF
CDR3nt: TGTGCCAGCAATGGGGGTTTGGGCTACACCTTC

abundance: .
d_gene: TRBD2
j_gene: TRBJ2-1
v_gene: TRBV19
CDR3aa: CASTPGTSGRPGSYNEQFF
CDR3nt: TGTGCCAGTACCCCCGGGACTAGCGGACGTCCTGGGTCCTACAATGAGCAGTTCTTC

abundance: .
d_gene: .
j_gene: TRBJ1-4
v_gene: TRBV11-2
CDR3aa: CASSPSGGKLFF
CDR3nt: TGTGCCAGCAGCCCTAGCGGGGGAAAACTGTTTTTT

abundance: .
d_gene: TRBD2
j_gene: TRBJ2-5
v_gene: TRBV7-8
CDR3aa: CASSNDAGTNQETQYF
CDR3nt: TGTGCCAGCAGCAACGATGCGGGGACTAACCAAGAGACCCAGTACTTC

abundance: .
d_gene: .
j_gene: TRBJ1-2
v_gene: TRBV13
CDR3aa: CASSLEVIYGYTF
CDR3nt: TGTGCCAGCAGCTTAGAAGTTATCTATGGCTACACCTTC

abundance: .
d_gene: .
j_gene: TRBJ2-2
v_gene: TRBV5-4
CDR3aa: CASRSLAEGVTGELFF
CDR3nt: TGTGCCAGCAGGTCGCTAGCGGAGGGGGTCACCGGGGAGCTGTTTTTT

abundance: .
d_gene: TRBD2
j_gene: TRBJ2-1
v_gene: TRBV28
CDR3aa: CASRLSSGATNNEQFF
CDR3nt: TGTGCCAGCAGATTATCTAGCGGGGCCACGAACAATGAGCAGTTCTTC

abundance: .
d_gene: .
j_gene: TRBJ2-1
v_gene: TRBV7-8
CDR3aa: CASSAGTVFNEQFF
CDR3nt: TGTGCCAGCAGCGCCGGGACTGTGTTTAATGAGCAGTTCTTC

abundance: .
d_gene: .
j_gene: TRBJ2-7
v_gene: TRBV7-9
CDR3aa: CASSLFPDRSPYEQYF
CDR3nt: TGTGCCAGCAGCTTATTTCCGGACAGATCCCCCTACGAGCAGTACTTC

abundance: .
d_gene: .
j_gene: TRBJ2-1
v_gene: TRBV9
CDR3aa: CASSAPVELQQFF
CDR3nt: TGTGCCAGCAGCGCCCCTGTTGAGCTACAGCAGTTCTTC

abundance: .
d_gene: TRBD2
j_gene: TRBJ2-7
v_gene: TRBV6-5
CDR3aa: CASSYLLTSGIYEQYF
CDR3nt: TGTGCCAGCAGTTACCTGCTAACTAGCGGGATCTACGAGCAGTACTTC

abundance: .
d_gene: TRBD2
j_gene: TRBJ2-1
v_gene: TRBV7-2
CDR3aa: CASSLGREGPSYNEQFF
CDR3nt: TGTGCCAGCAGCTTAGGGCGGGAGGGCCCTTCCTACAATGAGCAGTTCTTC

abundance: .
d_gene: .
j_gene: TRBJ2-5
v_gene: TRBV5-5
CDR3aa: CASSLFSGHGETQYF
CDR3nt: TGTGCCAGCAGCTTGTTTTCAGGCCACGGAGAGACCCAGTACTTC

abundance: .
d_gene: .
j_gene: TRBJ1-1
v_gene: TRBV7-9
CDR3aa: CASTNGGRGTEAFF
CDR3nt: TGTGCCAGCACAAACGGGGGGCGAGGCACTGAAGCTTTCTTT

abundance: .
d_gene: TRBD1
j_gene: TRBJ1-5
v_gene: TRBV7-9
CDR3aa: CASSLAGQGADQPQHF
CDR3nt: TGTGCCAGCAGCTTGGCGGGACAGGGGGCGGATCAGCCCCAGCATTTT

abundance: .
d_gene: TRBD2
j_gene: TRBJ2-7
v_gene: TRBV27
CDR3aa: CASSLTSGFYEQYF
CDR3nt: TGTGCCAGCAGTTTGACTAGCGGTTTTTACGAGCAGTACTTC

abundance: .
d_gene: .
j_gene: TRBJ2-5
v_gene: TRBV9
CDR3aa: CASSAAPGAQETQYF
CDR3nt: TGTGCCAGCAGCGCCGCCCCGGGAGCTCAAGAGACCCAGTACTTC

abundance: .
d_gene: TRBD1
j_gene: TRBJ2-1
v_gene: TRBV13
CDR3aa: CASSSEKLLGQGGYNEQFF
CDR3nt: TGTGCCAGCAGCTCCGAAAAACTTTTGGGACAGGGGGGCTACAATGAGCAGTTCTTC

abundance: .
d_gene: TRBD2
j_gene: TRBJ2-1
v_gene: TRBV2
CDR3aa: CASFETSGRPSYNEQFF
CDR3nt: TGTGCCAGCTTCGAGACTAGCGGGAGGCCCTCCTACAATGAGCAGTTCTTC

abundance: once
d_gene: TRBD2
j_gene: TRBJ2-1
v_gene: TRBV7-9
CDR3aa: CASSSGLAGEKQFF
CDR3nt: TGTGCCAGCAGCTCCGGGTTAGCGGGAGAGAAGCAGTTCTTC

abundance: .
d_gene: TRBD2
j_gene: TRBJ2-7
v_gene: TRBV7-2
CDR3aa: CASSLAGFASGAYEQYF
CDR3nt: TGTGCCAGCAGCTTAGCGGGGTTTGCTAGCGGAGCCTACGAGCAGTACTTC

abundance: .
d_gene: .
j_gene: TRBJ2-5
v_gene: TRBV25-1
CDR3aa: CASSDPGENQETQYF
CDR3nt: TGTGCCAGCAGTGATCCTGGCGAGAACCAAGAGACCCAGTACTTC

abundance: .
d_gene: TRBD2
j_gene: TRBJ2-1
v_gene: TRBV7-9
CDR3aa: CASSLLTSVYNEQFF
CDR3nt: TGTGCCAGCAGCTTACTCACTAGCGTTTACAATGAGCAGTTCTTC

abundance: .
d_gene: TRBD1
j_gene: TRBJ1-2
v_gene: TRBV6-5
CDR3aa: CASSSRGPLDGYTF
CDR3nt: TGTGCCAGCAGTTCCAGGGGGCCTCTGGATGGCTACACCTTC

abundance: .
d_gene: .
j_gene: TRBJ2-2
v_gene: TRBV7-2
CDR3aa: CASSLGSWAPSRNTGELFF
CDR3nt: TGTGCCAGCAGCTTAGGTAGTTGGGCACCGAGCCGAAACACCGGGGAGCTGTTTTTT

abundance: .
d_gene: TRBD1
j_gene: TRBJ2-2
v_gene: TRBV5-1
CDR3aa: CASSSRQGGGELFF
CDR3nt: TGCGCCAGCAGCTCCCGACAGGGCGGCGGGGAGCTGTTTTTT

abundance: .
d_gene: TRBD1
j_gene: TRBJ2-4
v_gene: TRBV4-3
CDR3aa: CASSQDRTGGNIQYF
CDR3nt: TGCGCCAGCAGCCAAGATCGGACAGGGGGAAACATTCAGTACTTC

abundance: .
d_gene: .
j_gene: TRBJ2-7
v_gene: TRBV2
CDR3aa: CASLAKPYEQYF
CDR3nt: TGTGCCAGCCTAGCGAAACCTTACGAGCAGTACTTC

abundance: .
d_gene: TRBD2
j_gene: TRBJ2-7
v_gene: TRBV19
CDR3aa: CASARAGLHEQYF
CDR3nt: TGTGCCAGTGCCAGAGCGGGACTCCACGAGCAGTACTTC

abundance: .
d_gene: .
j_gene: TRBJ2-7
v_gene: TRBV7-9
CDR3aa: CASSYGADYEQYF
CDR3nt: TGTGCCAGCAGCTACGGGGCCGACTACGAGCAGTACTTC

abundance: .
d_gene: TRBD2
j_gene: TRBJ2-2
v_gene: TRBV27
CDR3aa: CASSLMGLADYTNTGELFF
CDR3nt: TGTGCCAGCAGTCTAATGGGACTAGCGGACTACACGAACACCGGGGAGCTGTTTTTT

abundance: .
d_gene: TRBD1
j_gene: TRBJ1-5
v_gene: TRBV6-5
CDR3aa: CASSLQGANQPQHF
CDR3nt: TGTGCCAGCAGTCTACAGGGGGCGAATCAGCCCCAGCATTTT

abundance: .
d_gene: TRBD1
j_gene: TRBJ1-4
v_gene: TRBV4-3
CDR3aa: CASSQGYRGNEKLFF
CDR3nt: TGCGCCAGCAGCCAAGGGTACAGGGGGAATGAAAAACTGTTTTTT

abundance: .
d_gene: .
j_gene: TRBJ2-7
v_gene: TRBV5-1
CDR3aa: CASTQGAFSYEQYF
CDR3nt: TGCGCCAGCACCCAAGGGGCGTTCTCCTACGAGCAGTACTTC

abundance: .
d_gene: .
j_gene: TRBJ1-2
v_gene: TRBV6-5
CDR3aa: CASSYSGWGDYGYTF
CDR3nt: TGTGCCAGCAGTTACTCGGGCTGGGGCGACTATGGCTACACCTTC

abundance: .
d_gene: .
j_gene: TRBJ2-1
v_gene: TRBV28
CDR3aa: CASRVLGRNNEQFF
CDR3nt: TGTGCCAGCAGAGTTCTTGGGCGTAACAATGAGCAGTTCTTC

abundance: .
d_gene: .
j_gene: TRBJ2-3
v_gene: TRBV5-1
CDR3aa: CASSLSRGHTDTQYF
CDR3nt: TGCGCCAGCAGCTTGAGTCGGGGGCACACAGATACGCAGTATTTT

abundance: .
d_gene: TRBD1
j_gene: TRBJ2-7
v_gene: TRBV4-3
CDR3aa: CASSQEDRGGYEQYF
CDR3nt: TGCGCCAGCAGCCAAGAGGACAGGGGAGGGTACGAGCAGTACTTC

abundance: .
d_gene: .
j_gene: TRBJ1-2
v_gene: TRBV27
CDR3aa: CASSSYRDNYGYTF
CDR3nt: TGTGCCAGCAGCTCCTACAGGGACAACTATGGCTACACCTTC

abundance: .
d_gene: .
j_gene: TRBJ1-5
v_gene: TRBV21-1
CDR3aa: CASSNGRGKNQPQHF
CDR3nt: TGTGCCAGCAGCAATGGGCGGGGGAAGAATCAGCCCCAGCATTTT

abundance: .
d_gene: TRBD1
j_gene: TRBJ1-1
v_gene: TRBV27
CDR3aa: CASRIRTGGTEAFF
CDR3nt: TGTGCCAGCAGAATCCGGACAGGGGGTACTGAAGCTTTCTTT

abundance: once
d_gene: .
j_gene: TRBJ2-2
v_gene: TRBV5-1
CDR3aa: CASSFPTALRPNTGELFF
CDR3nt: TGCGCCAGCAGCTTCCCGACAGCGCTACGGCCGAACACCGGGGAGCTGTTTTTT

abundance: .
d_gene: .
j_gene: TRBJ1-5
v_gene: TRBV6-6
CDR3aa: CASGSGSNQPQHF
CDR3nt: TGTGCCAGCGGGTCCGGTAGCAATCAGCCCCAGCATTTT

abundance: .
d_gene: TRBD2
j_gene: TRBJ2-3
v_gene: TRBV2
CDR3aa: CASNGGRGTDTQYF
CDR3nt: TGTGCCAGCAACGGCGGGAGGGGCACAGATACGCAGTATTTT

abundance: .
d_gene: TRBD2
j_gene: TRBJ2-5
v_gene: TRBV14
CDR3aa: CASSQDRTSENQETQYF
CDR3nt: TGTGCCAGCAGCCAAGATCGGACTAGCGAGAACCAAGAGACCCAGTACTTC

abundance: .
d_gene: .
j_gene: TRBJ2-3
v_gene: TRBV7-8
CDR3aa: CASSADSSGLWDF
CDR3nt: TGTGCCAGCAGCGCGGACTCCAGCGGTTTATGGGATTTT

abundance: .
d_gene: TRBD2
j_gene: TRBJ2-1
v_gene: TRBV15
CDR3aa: CATSRGTSIGNEQFF
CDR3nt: TGTGCCACCAGCAGAGGGACTAGCATCGGCAATGAGCAGTTCTTC

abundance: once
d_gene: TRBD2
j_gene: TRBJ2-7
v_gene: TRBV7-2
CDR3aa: CASSLGLAAVF
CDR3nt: TGTGCCAGCAGCTTGGGACTAGCCGCCGTTTTC

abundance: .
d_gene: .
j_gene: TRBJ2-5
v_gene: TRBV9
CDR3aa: CASSAFDRTQYF
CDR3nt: TGTGCCAGCAGCGCCTTTGATCGGACCCAGTACTTC

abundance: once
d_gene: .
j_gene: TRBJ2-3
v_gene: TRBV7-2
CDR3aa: CASSLLRERTTDTQYF
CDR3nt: TGTGCCAGCAGCTTACTCCGGGAGAGGACCACAGATACGCAGTATTTT

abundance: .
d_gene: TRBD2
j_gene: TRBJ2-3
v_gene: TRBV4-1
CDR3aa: CASSHASGKDTQYF
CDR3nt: TGCGCCAGCAGCCACGCTAGCGGGAAAGATACGCAGTATTTT

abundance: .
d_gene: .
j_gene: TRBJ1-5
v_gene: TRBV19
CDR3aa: CASSIDAPSRLQHF
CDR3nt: TGTGCCAGTAGTATAGATGCCCCCTCCAGGCTCCAGCATTTT

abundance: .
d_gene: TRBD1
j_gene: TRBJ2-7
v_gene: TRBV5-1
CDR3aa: CASSLGDRGSPYEQYF
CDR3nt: TGCGCCAGCAGCTTGGGGGACAGGGGCTCCCCCTACGAGCAGTACTTC

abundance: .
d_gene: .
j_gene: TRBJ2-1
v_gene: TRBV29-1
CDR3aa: CSVEDRSGEYNEQFF
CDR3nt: TGCAGCGTTGAAGATCGGTCCGGGGAATACAATGAGCAGTTCTTC

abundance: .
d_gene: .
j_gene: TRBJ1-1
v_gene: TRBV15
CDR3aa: CATSREMGLTEAFF
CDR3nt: TGTGCCACCAGCAGAGAAATGGGGCTAACTGAAGCTTTCTTT

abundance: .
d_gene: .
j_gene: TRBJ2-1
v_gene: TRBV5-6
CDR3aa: CASSTVGERFNNEQFF
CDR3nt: TGTGCCAGCAGTACGGTCGGGGAACGATTTAACAATGAGCAGTTCTTC

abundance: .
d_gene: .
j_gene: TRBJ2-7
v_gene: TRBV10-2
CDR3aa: CASSPFIRGFYEQYF
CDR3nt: TGCGCCAGCAGTCCCTTCATCCGGGGATTCTACGAGCAGTACTTC

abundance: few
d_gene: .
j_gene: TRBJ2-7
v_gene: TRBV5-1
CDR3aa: CASSLERSHPDEQYF
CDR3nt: TGCGCCAGCAGCTTGGAAAGGAGTCACCCTGACGAGCAGTACTTC

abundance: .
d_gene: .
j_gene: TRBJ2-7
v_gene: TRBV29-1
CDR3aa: CSVNSPLGGFDEQYF
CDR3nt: TGCAGCGTTAATTCGCCCCTTGGAGGGTTCGACGAGCAGTACTTC

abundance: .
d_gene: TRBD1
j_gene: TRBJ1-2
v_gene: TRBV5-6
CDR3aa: CASSLNPGQRIYGYTF
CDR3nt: TGTGCCAGCAGCTTGAATCCGGGACAGAGAATCTATGGCTACACCTTC